This record covers a single T cell receptor beta chain. The source of the sample is a study of cytomegalovirus exposure and HLA in healthy donors. Amplification used 60 Vbeta primers and 13 Jbeta primers. The assay was immunoSEQ multiplex PCR, and TCRdb's table has in-frame clones only and misses some. The sample carries about 140,000 clones, about 80% recorded once. Looked up from germline, CDR1 is SGHTA and CDR2 is FQGNSA. Trimming removed 7 bases from V and 7 bases from J; junction bases left unmatched: 10. The length of the CDR3 is 14 residues. The origin of this receptor is a male donor in good health and CMV-seronegative. The chain has TRBV7-2 and TRBJ1-1; 9 bases are shared with TRBD1. The sample taken for sequencing was PBMCs. In DNA, the CDR3 is TGTGCCAGCAACCTATATCCGACAGGGGGTGAAGCTTTCTTT. Protein: CASNLYPTGGEAFF.